This passage covers 23 T cell receptor beta chains from one sample sequenced in a study of T-cell memory formation after mild COVID-19. TCRdb reprocessed the 5' RACE reads via MiXCR and lists one record per CDR3 protein. The sample holds more than 400,000 distinct CDR3 sequences, about 20% seen once. Sequences were obtained from PBMCs or a T cell subset sorted from them (not recorded which). The receptors derive from an adult woman who had mild COVID-19 (a few samples of this study predate the infection). Cell type and time point are not known.

This clonotype has a handful of counts. This chain uses TRBV6-2 or TRBV6-3 with TRBJ2-2, with D unclear. CDR1 MNHEY and CDR2 SVGEGT come from the germline V gene. This CDR3 has 16 amino acids. The V and J ends lost 4 bases and 4 bases respectively, with 16 bases between them. The DNA for the CDR3 is TGTGCCAGCAGTTTCCCGAAGGGCAGGTCCACCGGGGAGCTGTTTTTT. Translating gives CASSFPKGRSTGELFF.

V usage is TRBV5-1 and J usage is TRBJ1-6; TRBD1 is a possible D gene (6 bases). CDR1 and CDR2 from the germline V gene are SGHRS and YFSETQ. Trimming cost V 1 base and J 6 bases, with 8 bases left between them. CDR3 length equals 14 residues. CDR3 region: CASSLTGSNSPLHF. CDR3 coding DNA: TGCGCCAGCAGCTTGACAGGGAGTAATTCACCCCTCCACTTT.

In its sample, this clonotype was seen a few times. With a much larger clone just one base away, this may be a read error. The chain is built from TRBV10-3 and TRBJ2-7, with TRBD1 as a possible D gene (5 bases). From germline, CDR1 is ENHRY and CDR2 SYGVKD. Trimming took 5 bases from V and 3 from J, leaving 5 bases between them. The CDR3 is made up of 11 amino acids. CDR3 sequence (DNA): TGTGCCATCAGTACAGGCTACGAGCAGTACTTC. This translates into CAISTGYEQYF.

For this clonotype: The CDR3 carries no conserved terminal phenylalanine or tryptophan, so it likely arises from a read error. The genes are TRBV28 and TRBJ2-7; D assignment may be TRBD1 or TRBD2 (5 bases each). The germline CDR1 and CDR2 sequences are MDHEN and SYDVKM. V was clipped by 2 bases and J by 5 bases, with 19 bases between them. This CDR3 has 16 amino acids. CDR3 nucleotides: TGTGCCAGCAGTTTAGCCGACGGGACCAAGCCCAACGAGCAGTACTTA. This translates into CASSLADGTKPNEQYL.

This clonotype was counted only a few times. V usage is TRBV29-1 and J usage is TRBJ1-3; TRBD1 matches at 8 bases. CDR1 and CDR2 from the germline V gene are SQVTM and ANQGSEA. The CDR3 extends over 13 amino acids. The V gene end was trimmed by 6 bases and the J gene end by 4 bases; junction bases not matched to a gene: 5. The CDR3 DNA is TGCAGCGTGGTACAGGGGGAAGGAAACACCATATATTTT. Residues: CSVVQGEGNTIYF.

V gene TRBV5-1 combines with J gene TRBJ2-7; D might be TRBD1 or TRBD2, each matching 7 bases. The CDR3 runs to 15 residues. CDR1 is SGHRS, CDR2 YFSETQ, per germline. V lost 0 bases and J lost 3, with 13 bases in between. The CDR3: CASSLVQGGIYEQYF. CDR3 DNA sequence: TGCGCCAGCAGCTTGGTTCAGGGGGGGATCTACGAGCAGTACTTC.

This chain connects TRBV12-3 or TRBV12-4 to TRBJ1-3; TRBD1 might be the D (5 bases). V dropped 6 bases and J dropped 1 base, with 13 bases sitting between them. This CDR3 has 15 residues. For the CDR3, the DNA is TGTGCCAGCAGCGTGGGACGGTATTCTGGAAACACCATATATTTT. Translation gives CASSVGRYSGNTIYF.

The chain has TRBV7-2 and TRBJ2-7; TRBD2 agrees at 12 bases. The CDR3 spans 19 residues. From germline, CDR1 is SGHTA and CDR2 FQGNSA. V was clipped by 5 bases and J by 3 bases; unmatched bases: 17. CDR3 nucleotide sequence: TGTGCCAGCAGCCCCCGACTAGCGGGAGAGGGGGTAACGTACTACGAGCAGTACTTC. Residues: CASSPRLAGEGVTYYEQYF.

The chain combines TRBV6-5 with TRBJ2-5; possibly TRBD1 for D (6 bases). V lost 0 bases to trimming and J lost 4 bases, with 21 bases between them. Looked up from germline, CDR1 is MNHEY and CDR2 is SVGAGI. This CDR3 region has 18 residues. CDR3 nucleotide sequence: TGTGCCAGCAGTTACTCGGCCTTGGGAACAGGGACACGAGAGACCCAGTACTTC. This gives the protein CASSYSALGTGTRETQYF.

This clonotype was counted a few times. The V call is TRBV27, the J call TRBJ1-5, with a tentative D call TRBD1 (6 bases). The V end lost 6 bases, the J end lost 7 bases, and 13 bases lay between the germline ends. The CDR3 runs to 13 residues. Germline V gene lookup returns CDR1 MNHEY and CDR2 SMNVEV (reference sequence). The CDR3 spells CASSFGTKQPQHF. DNA for the CDR3: TGTGCCAGCAGCTTTGGGACAAAACAGCCCCAGCATTTT.

This rearrangement joins TRBV15 to TRBJ2-7; D possibly corresponds to TRBD1 (6 bases). Germline values: CDR1 LNHNV, CDR2 YYDKDF (reference sequence). Trimming removed 7 bases from V and 6 bases from J, with 22 bases in between. This CDR3 has 15 residues. CDR3 DNA sequence: TGTGCCACCACCCAAGAGAGGGCAGGGGCCGGCGAGCAGTACTTC. It yields the protein CATTQERAGAGEQYF.

CDR3 loop: CATSRSQDRGTEAFF. In nucleotides, the CDR3 is TGTGCCACCAGCAGATCCCAGGACAGAGGGACTGAAGCTTTCTTT. V is TRBV15 and J is TRBJ1-1, with a possible D match to TRBD1 (6 bases). Deletions cut 2 bases from V and 5 bases from J, with 15 bases between. This CDR3 is built from 15 residues. The germline gives CDR1 LNHNV, CDR2 YYDKDF (reference sequence).

This clonotype was detected a few times. This chain joins TRBV11-2 and TRBJ1-2; D possibly corresponds to TRBD1 (6 bases). The CDR3 is made up of 15 amino acids. V was cut by 2 bases and J by 4 bases, with 14 bases left in between. Germline loops: CDR1 SGHAT, CDR2 FQNNGV. CDR3: CASSLRDTRGYGYTF. The CDR3 region has the DNA TGTGCCAGCAGCTTACGGGACACCCGAGGCTATGGCTACACCTTC.

This chain uses TRBV5-1 with TRBJ1-1, with 7 positions matching TRBD1. The V gene's germline CDR1 is SGHRS and CDR2 YFSETQ. V lost 5 bases and J lost 1; bases outside the gene matches: 8. The CDR3 has 15 residues. CDR3 in DNA: TGCGCCAGCAGGGAGGGGGCGCGCCCGAACACTGAAGCTTTCTTT. Its translation: CASREGARPNTEAFF. The full variable domain, in which reference TRBV5-1 and TRBJ1-1 provide the parts outside the CDR3, is KAGVTQTPRYLIKTRGQQVTLSCSPISGHRSVSWYQQTPGQGLQFLFEYFSETQRNKGNFPGRFSGRQFSNSRSEMNVSTLELGDSALYLCASREGARPNTEAFFGQGTRLTVV.

This clonotype was picked up many times. The chain couples TRBV3-1 to TRBJ2-7; perhaps TRBD2 as D (6 bases). V was shortened by 4 bases and J by 7 bases, with 23 bases between the two germline ends. There are 16 residues in the CDR3. Germline V gene data show CDR1 as LGHDT and CDR2 as YNNKEL (reference sequence). CDR3 coding DNA: TGTGCCAGCAGCCCACAATTTTATCTAGCGACGGGGGAGCAGTACTTC. This sequence encodes CASSPQFYLATGEQYF.

The CDR3 DNA follows: TGTGCCAGCAGTTTCGGTCAGGGAGAGGGAGCAGTGAACACTGAAGCTTTCTTT. This translates into CASSFGQGEGAVNTEAFF. This chain links TRBV12-3 or TRBV12-4 with TRBJ1-1; possible D gene TRBD1, 5 bases. CDR3 length equals 18 residues. With 3 bases removed from V and 0 bases from J, the gap between germline ends came to 20 bases.

This clonotype was detected a few times. The chain links TRBV2 to TRBJ2-5, with 10 positions matching TRBD2. Germline V gene lookup returns CDR1 SNHLY and CDR2 FYNNEI. The junction had 10 bases not matched to a gene; V was cut back by 9 bases and J by 3 bases. The CDR3 consists of 15 residues. The chain's CDR3 is CASYLPSGGEETQYF. CDR3 DNA: TGTGCCAGTTATCTCCCTAGCGGGGGTGAAGAGACCCAGTACTTC.

This clonotype appeared a few times. This rearrangement joins TRBV15 to TRBJ2-3; D perhaps matches TRBD2 (7 bases). The CDR3 sequence is 16 residues long. The V end was cut by 8 bases, the J end by 3 bases, with 21 bases between. Looked up from germline, CDR1 is LNHNV and CDR2 is YYDKDF (reference sequence). In DNA, the CDR3 is TGTGCCACCTCCGAGGGGAGGGGGGCAGGGACAGATACGCAGTATTTT. Protein sequence: CATSEGRGAGTDTQYF.

CDR3 in DNA: TGTGCCATCAGTCTTGACAAGATGAACACTGAAGCTTTCTTT. This translates into CAISLDKMNTEAFF. The chain links TRBV10-3 to TRBJ1-1; D unclear. The CDR3 length is 14 residues. The germline V and J ends were trimmed by 5 bases and 0 bases, with 10 bases remaining between them. Germline CDR1 reads ENHRY; CDR2 reads SYGVKD.

This rearrangement joins TRBV3-1 to TRBJ1-1; D might be TRBD1 (6 bases). V lost 1 base, J lost 0 bases, and 9 bases lay in between. The CDR3 runs to 15 residues. Per germline, CDR1 LGHDT and CDR2 YNNKEL (reference sequence). CDR3 amino acids: CASSQVGQLNTEAFF. CDR3 DNA: TGTGCCAGCAGCCAAGTTGGACAGTTGAACACTGAAGCTTTCTTT.

The chain uses TRBV7-2 and TRBJ2-1, with TRBD1 as a possible D gene (7 bases). The CDR3 consists of 19 residues. The V end lost 1 base, the J end lost 8 bases, and 27 bases lay between the germline ends. Germline CDR1 is SGHTA and CDR2 is FQGNSA. Written as DNA, the CDR3 is TGTGCCAGCAGCTTAGATTCGGCAGGGGGACGGGAGTGGAGGTATGAGCAGTTCTTC. As protein: CASSLDSAGGREWRYEQFF.

This rearrangement joins TRBV29-1 to TRBJ2-1; 8 bases fit TRBD1. Germline loops: CDR1 SQVTM, CDR2 ANQGSEA. The ends lost 1 base at V and 3 bases at J; junction bases unmatched: 8. CDR3 size: 16 residues. CDR3 in DNA: TGCAGCGTTGAAGGCGGAGAGGGACAGGTCTACAATGAGCAGTTCTTC. Amino acids: CSVEGGEGQVYNEQFF.

This clonotype was detected many times. The DNA for the CDR3 is TGCGCCAGCAGCTTGGAGGGACAGGGCTGGGTGAACACTGAAGCTTTCTTT. As protein: CASSLEGQGWVNTEAFF. This chain connects TRBV5-1 to TRBJ1-1; TRBD1 matches at 9 bases. The CDR3 extends over 17 amino acids. Germline CDR1 and CDR2: SGHRS and YFSETQ. Trimming removed 0 bases from V and 0 bases from J; junction bases left unmatched: 6.